These 10 T cell receptor beta chains were all obtained from the same sample, sequenced in a study of blood T cell repertoires in COVID-19. This table comes from immunoSEQ multiplex PCR, and its TCRdb copy is limited to in-frame clones, with some not included. The sample gives more than 250,000 clones, 65% to 90% of which show up once; 5.1% is in the top ten. Input material: peripheral blood. The receptors shown here come from a man in his forties or fifties with active or convalescent COVID-19.

The rearrangement links TRBV27 to TRBJ1-1; D possibly corresponds to TRBD1 (6 bases). The V gene's germline CDR1 is MNHEY and CDR2 SMNVEV (reference sequence). Trimming stripped 5 bases from V and 2 bases from J, with 12 bases between. There are 14 residues in the CDR3. CDR3 in DNA: TGTGCCAGCAGTCCTCGACAGGACAACACTGAAGCTTTCTTT. Amino acid sequence: CASSPRQDNTEAFF.

The chain couples TRBV5-6 to TRBJ2-7; 7 bases are shared with TRBD1. V was clipped by 4 bases and J by 5 bases; unmatched bases: 15. The CDR3 consists of 16 residues. Germline values: CDR1 SGHDT, CDR2 YYEEEE. The CDR3 DNA follows: TGTGCCAGCAGCACCCGACAGGGAAGGGTAGGGGACGAGCAGTACTTC. Its protein product is CASSTRQGRVGDEQYF.

The rearrangement uses TRBV6-4 and TRBJ2-4; 8 positions match TRBD2. There are 17 residues in the CDR3. CDR1 MRHNA and CDR2 SNTAGT come from the germline V gene. With V trimmed by 0 bases and J by 8 bases, 12 bases remained unmatched. Here the CDR3 DNA reads TGTGCCAGCAGTGACTCGAGGGTGGGACTAGTTCGGGACATTCAGTACTTC. This sequence encodes CASSDSRVGLVRDIQYF.

The chain recombines TRBV4-3 with TRBJ2-2; no clear D gene. Germline V lookup: CDR1 LGHNA, CDR2 YSLEER. V dropped 0 bases and J dropped 6 bases, with 14 bases sitting between them. The CDR3 length is 16 residues. The CDR3 sequence is CASSQDREFYPGELFF. The CDR3 coding sequence is TGCGCCAGCAGCCAAGATCGCGAGTTCTACCCCGGGGAGCTGTTTTTT.

J is TRBJ1-3 and V is TRBV19; possible D gene TRBD1, 5 bases. Trimming took off 8 bases at V and 0 bases at J, with 14 bases between the two ends. CDR1 LNHDA and CDR2 SQIVND come from the germline V gene (reference sequence). The CDR3 is 15 amino acids. CDR3 sequence reads: CASLAGDGSGNTIYF. Written as DNA, the CDR3 is TGTGCCAGTCTGGCGGGGGACGGCTCTGGAAACACCATATATTTT.

The J gene is TRBJ1-5, the V gene TRBV24-1; perhaps TRBD1 as D (5 bases). The V gene's germline CDR1 is KGHDR and CDR2 SFDVKD. Trimming cost V 4 bases and J 7 bases, with 13 bases left between them. The CDR3 consists of 14 residues. In nucleotides, the CDR3 is TGTGCCACCAGTGACTCCAGGGCGGTGCAGCCCCAGCATTTT. Residues: CATSDSRAVQPQHF.

The rearrangement uses TRBV6-5 and TRBJ1-5; D call uncertain. V was shortened by 2 bases and J by 3 bases, with 11 bases between the two germline ends. The germline V gene has CDR1 MNHEY and CDR2 SVGAGI. The CDR3 sequence is 15 residues long. Written as DNA, the CDR3 is TGTGCCAGCAGTTACCCCGACAAATACAATCAGCCCCAGCATTTT. Its translation: CASSYPDKYNQPQHF.

The chain recombines TRBV4-1 with TRBJ1-2; D is ambiguous. CDR3 length: 16 residues. V dropped 2 bases and J dropped 2 bases, with 15 bases sitting between them. Germline V CDR1 and CDR2: MGHRA, YSYEKL. This CDR3 reads CASSQPPAPGNYGYTF. The CDR3 coding sequence is TGCGCCAGCAGCCAACCACCGGCACCAGGAAACTATGGCTACACCTTC.

The genes are TRBV5-1 and TRBJ1-2; 7 nucleotides align to TRBD1. CDR3 length: 14 residues. Germline V gives CDR1 SGHRS, CDR2 YFSETQ. The ends lost 4 bases at V and 5 bases at J; junction bases unmatched: 8. Here the CDR3 DNA reads TGCGCCAGCAGCCCCCGGGACAGAATGTATGGCTACACCTTC. This translates into CASSPRDRMYGYTF.

The V and J genes are TRBV21-1 and TRBJ1-5; the table's TRBD1 call for D was not verified on the DNA. TRBV21-1 is a pseudogene segment. The CDR3 loop spans 15 amino acids. The CDR3 nucleotides are TGTGCCAGCAGCAACGAGGGGGCGCCGAATCAGCCCCAGCATTTT. It is translated as CASSNEGAPNQPQHF.